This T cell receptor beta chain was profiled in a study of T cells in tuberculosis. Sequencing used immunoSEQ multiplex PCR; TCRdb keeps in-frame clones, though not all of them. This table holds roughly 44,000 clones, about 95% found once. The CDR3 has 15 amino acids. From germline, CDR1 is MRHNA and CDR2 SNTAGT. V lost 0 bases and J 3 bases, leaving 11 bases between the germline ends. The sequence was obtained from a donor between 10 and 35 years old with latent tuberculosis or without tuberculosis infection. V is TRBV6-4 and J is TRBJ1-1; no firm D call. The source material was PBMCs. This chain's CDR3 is CASSDSRPRDTEAFF. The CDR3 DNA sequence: TGTGCCAGCAGTGACTCGAGACCGCGGGACACTGAAGCTTTCTTT.